A single sample gave rise to the 2 T cell receptor beta chains below, sequenced in a study of blood T cell repertoires in COVID-19. The repertoire was sequenced with immunoSEQ multiplex PCR; TCRdb's copy has only in-frame clones and lacks some. The sample yields approximately 100,000 clones, roughly 90% seen once. Sample: peripheral blood. The receptors derive from a woman aged 60 to 75 with acute or convalescent COVID-19.

This chain uses TRBV7-9 with TRBJ2-1, with a weak D call TRBD2 (5 bases). The CDR3 contains 15 residues. Per germline, CDR1 SEHNR and CDR2 FQNEAQ (reference sequence). With 7 bases removed from V and 0 bases from J, the gap between germline ends came to 13 bases. In nucleotides, the CDR3 is TGTGCCAGCAAACCCCCCCGGGGCTCCTACAATGAGCAGTTCTTC. It encodes CASKPPRGSYNEQFF. The variable domain in full, completed from reference TRBV7-9 and TRBJ2-1, reads DTGVSQNPRHKITKRGQNVTFRCDPISEHNRLYWYRQTLGQGPEFLTYFQNEAQLEKSRLLSDRFSAERPKGSFSTLEIQRTEQGDSAMYLCASKPPRGSYNEQFFGPGTRLTVL.

The chain joins TRBV7-2 to TRBJ2-1; 9 nucleotides agree with TRBD2. Germline V gene sequence: CDR1 SGHTA, CDR2 FQGNSA. The CDR3 totals 16 residues. Losses at the gene ends were 4 bases for V and 7 bases for J; bases not matched to a gene: 11. CDR3 sequence: CASSSLLAGRGNEQFF. The CDR3, as DNA: TGTGCCAGCAGCTCCTTACTAGCGGGTAGGGGGAATGAGCAGTTCTTC.